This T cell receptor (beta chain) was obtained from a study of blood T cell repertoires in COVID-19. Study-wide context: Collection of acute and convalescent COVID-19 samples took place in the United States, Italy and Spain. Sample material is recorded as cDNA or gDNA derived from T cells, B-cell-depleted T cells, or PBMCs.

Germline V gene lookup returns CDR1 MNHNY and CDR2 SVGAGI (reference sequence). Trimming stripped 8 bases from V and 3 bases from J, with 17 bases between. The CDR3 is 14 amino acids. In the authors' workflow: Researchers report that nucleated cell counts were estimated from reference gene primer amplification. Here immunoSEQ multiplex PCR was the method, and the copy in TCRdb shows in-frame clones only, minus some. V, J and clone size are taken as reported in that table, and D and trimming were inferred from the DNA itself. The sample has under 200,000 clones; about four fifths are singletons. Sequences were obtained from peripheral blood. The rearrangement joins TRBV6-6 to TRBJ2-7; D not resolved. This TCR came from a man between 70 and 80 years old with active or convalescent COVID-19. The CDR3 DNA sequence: TGTGCCAGCGGAGAGGAGATTAGTCTCTACGAGCAGTACTTC. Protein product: CASGEEISLYEQYF.